Presented here are 25 T cell receptor beta chains from one specimen sequenced in a study of glioma-infiltrating T cells after dendritic cell vaccination. Libraries were prepared by immunoSEQ multiplex PCR; TCRdb keeps only in-frame clonotypes and omits some of them. The sample shows about 100,000 clones, over 80% of them seen only once. The time point is: after dendritic cell vaccination, including at tumor progression/relapse. The sequenced sample was blood, obtained after dendritic cell vaccination. The receptors were gathered from a human donor with glioblastoma.

The V call is TRBV30, the J call TRBJ1-5; no reliable D call. Germline CDR1 reads GTSNPN; CDR2 reads SVGIG (reference sequence). The ends were cut back, 1 base at V and 9 bases at J, with 10 bases in the middle. There are 12 residues in the CDR3. The CDR3 DNA reads TGTGCCTGGAGTGCTGTGGGGAGGCCCCAGCATTTT. Its translation is CAWSAVGRPQHF.

The gene calls are TRBV28 and TRBJ2-7, with D uncertain. Trimming took off 3 bases at V and 4 bases at J, with 13 bases between the two ends. The CDR3 length is 14 residues. Germline V gene lookup returns CDR1 MDHEN and CDR2 SYDVKM. The CDR3 coding sequence is TGTGCCAGCAGTTTTTTCCCTCCAGATTACGAGCAGTACTTC. Its protein product is CASSFFPPDYEQYF.

The sample holds a few counts of this clone. This rearrangement joins TRBV6-5 to TRBJ1-6; D not certain. CDR1 and CDR2 (germline): MNHEY, SVGAGI. Trimming removed 7 bases at V and 0 bases at J, with 10 bases between. This CDR3 is built from 15 residues. The chain's CDR3 is CASTRGLSYNSPLHF. Here the CDR3 DNA reads TGTGCCAGCACCCGAGGGCTCTCCTATAATTCACCCCTCCACTTT.

Written as DNA, the CDR3 is TGTGCCTGGAGACAACATAACTATGGCTACACCTTC. It codes for CAWRQHNYGYTF. This chain connects TRBV30 to TRBJ1-2; the D is unclear. V was clipped by 3 bases and J by 1 base, with 6 bases between them. This CDR3 has 12 residues. Germline lookup yields CDR1 GTSNPN and CDR2 SVGIG (reference sequence).

The CDR3 nucleotides read TGCGCCAGCAGATATAAAACGACAGGGGCCGGGGAGCTGTTTTTT. Its translation is CASRYKTTGAGELFF. This rearrangement joins TRBV5-1 to TRBJ2-2; 8 nucleotides match TRBD1. The V and J ends lost 5 bases and 6 bases, in that order; junction bases with no gene match: 9. The CDR3 length is 15 residues. Germline V CDR1 and CDR2: SGHRS, YFSETQ.

The CDR3 here is CASSTGAGTDTQYF. DNA for the CDR3: TGCGCCAGCTCTACAGGGGCAGGCACAGATACGCAGTATTTT. This sequence joins TRBV4-1 and TRBJ2-3; 7 bases map to TRBD1. Looked up from germline, CDR1 is MGHRA and CDR2 is YSYEKL. This CDR3 comprises 14 residues. Trimming cost V 8 bases and J 1 base; bases outside gene matches: 6.

J is TRBJ1-2 and V is TRBV6-5; D not certain. This CDR3 has 15 residues. Deletions cut 1 base from V and 2 bases from J, with 11 bases between. Germline-derived CDR1 and CDR2 are MNHEY and SVGAGI. The CDR3 bases are TGTGCCAGCAGTTACTTCTCCGGGAGCAACTATGGCTACACCTTC. Translated: CASSYFSGSNYGYTF.

V and J are TRBV5-1 and TRBJ2-5, with D possibly matching TRBD2 (5 bases). This CDR3 has 16 amino acids. CDR1 and CDR2 from the germline V gene are SGHRS and YFSETQ. The ends were cut back, 2 bases at V and 5 bases at J, with 19 bases in the middle. CDR3 amino acids: CASSFLGPQRGETQYF. CDR3 coding DNA: TGCGCCAGCAGCTTCCTTGGCCCACAACGCGGGGAGACCCAGTACTTC.

The chain links TRBV5-1 to TRBJ2-7; 7 bases are a match to TRBD1. The CDR3 extends over 13 amino acids. The V and J ends lost 5 bases and 1 base, in that order; junction bases with no gene match: 3. In germline, CDR1 is SGHRS, CDR2 YFSETQ. The chain's CDR3 is CASSEGASYEQYF. Written as DNA, the CDR3 is TGCGCCAGCAGTGAGGGGGCGTCCTACGAGCAGTACTTC. The full variable domain, rest sourced from reference TRBV5-1 and TRBJ2-7, is KAGVTQTPRYLIKTRGQQVTLSCSPISGHRSVSWYQQTPGQGLQFLFEYFSETQRNKGNFPGRFSGRQFSNSRSEMNVSTLELGDSALYLCASSEGASYEQYFGPGTRLTVT.

The chain has TRBV6-4 and TRBJ2-7; D ambiguous. The germline V and J ends were trimmed by 2 bases and 4 bases, with 6 bases remaining between them. This CDR3 is 12 amino acids long. The germline CDR1 and CDR2 sequences are MRHNA and SNTAGT. The DNA for the CDR3 is TGTGCCAGCAGTGACCCACATTACGAGCAGTACTTC. It translates to CASSDPHYEQYF.

This chain connects TRBV5-1 to TRBJ1-6; maybe TRBD1 (5 bases). Germline CDR1 reads SGHRS; CDR2 reads YFSETQ. The CDR3 totals 15 residues. V was clipped by 0 bases and J by 14 bases, with 18 bases between them. The CDR3 is CASSLGPGSGGALHF. CDR3 nucleotide sequence: TGCGCCAGCAGCTTGGGGCCTGGGTCGGGGGGGGCCCTCCACTTT.

The J gene is TRBJ1-4, the V gene TRBV5-1; D might be TRBD1 (6 bases). Germline V gene sequence: CDR1 SGHRS, CDR2 YFSETQ. This CDR3 has 15 residues. V lost 1 base to trimming and J lost 8 bases, with 15 bases between them. The CDR3 nucleotides read TGCGCCAGCAGCTTGCTGGGGGCGGGAGGAGAAAAACTGTTTTTT. Encoded protein: CASSLLGAGGEKLFF. The entire variable domain, with the rest obtained from reference TRBV5-1 and TRBJ1-4, is as follows: KAGVTQTPRYLIKTRGQQVTLSCSPISGHRSVSWYQQTPGQGLQFLFEYFSETQRNKGNFPGRFSGRQFSNSRSEMNVSTLELGDSALYLCASSLLGAGGEKLFFGSGTQLSVL.

The V and J genes are TRBV5-6 and TRBJ2-7; 8 positions match TRBD1. The ends lost 2 bases at V and 5 bases at J; junction bases unmatched: 6. Germline V gene lookup returns CDR1 SGHDT and CDR2 YYEEEE. CDR3 size: 14 residues. The CDR3 DNA sequence: TGTGCCAGCAGCTTCGGGACAGGTAGACACGAGCAGTACTTC. Protein product: CASSFGTGRHEQYF.

Only one count was recorded for this clone. V usage is TRBV9 and J usage is TRBJ2-5; 12 nucleotides match TRBD2. Germline CDR1 SGDLS, CDR2 YYNGEE. V gave up 4 bases and J gave up 5 bases; unmatched junction bases: 6. CDR3 length: 15 residues. The CDR3 loop reads CASSSTSGSIETQYF. CDR3 DNA: TGTGCCAGCAGCTCGACTAGCGGGAGTATTGAGACCCAGTACTTC.

V gene TRBV7-9 combines with J gene TRBJ1-1; D ambiguous. The CDR3 is 15 amino acids. V was pared by 0 bases and J by 4 bases, with 12 bases between. Looked up from germline, CDR1 is SEHNR and CDR2 is FQNEAQ (reference sequence). The CDR3 spells CASSLASGMGTEAFF. The CDR3 nucleotides read TGTGCCAGCAGCTTAGCATCAGGAATGGGCACTGAAGCTTTCTTT.

This sequence joins TRBV5-6 and TRBJ2-1; 7 bases are shared with TRBD1. Trimming took 4 bases from V and 4 from J; bases not matched to a gene: 2. Germline V gives CDR1 SGHDT, CDR2 YYEEEE. The CDR3 covers 13 residues. Here the CDR3 reads CASSMGQYNEQFF. The CDR3 DNA reads as TGTGCCAGCAGCATGGGACAGTACAATGAGCAGTTCTTC.

The genes are TRBV30 and TRBJ2-5; 9 positions match TRBD1. From germline, CDR1 is GTSNPN and CDR2 SVGIG (reference sequence). The ends lost 7 bases at V and 3 bases at J; junction bases unmatched: 6. The CDR3 has 13 residues. The CDR3 sequence: CALLWTGEETQYF. Written as DNA, the CDR3 is TGTGCCTTACTTTGGACAGGGGAAGAGACCCAGTACTTC.

V usage is TRBV10-3 and J usage is TRBJ1-6; TRBD1 might be the D (6 bases). CDR1 and CDR2 (germline): ENHRY, SYGVKD. CDR3 length: 13 residues. V was trimmed by 6 bases and J by 10 bases, leaving 13 bases between them. CDR3 loop: CAIRTGPGSPLHF. In nucleotides, the CDR3 is TGTGCCATCAGAACAGGGCCCGGATCACCCCTCCACTTT.

This sequence joins TRBV4-2 and TRBJ2-1; tentative D call: TRBD1 (6 bases). Germline V CDR1 and CDR2: LGHNA, YNFKEQ. This CDR3 is built from 16 residues. Trimming cost V 0 bases and J 4 bases, with 13 bases left between them. The CDR3 loop is CASSQDAGAVYNEQFF. The DNA for the CDR3 is TGTGCCAGCAGCCAAGATGCAGGGGCCGTATACAATGAGCAGTTCTTC.

The chain is built from TRBV6-1 and TRBJ2-1; D is perhaps TRBD2 (6 bases). The CDR3 extends over 15 amino acids. Germline V gene data show CDR1 as MNHNS and CDR2 as SASEGT. Trimming left V 3 bases short and J 4 bases short, with 13 bases between. DNA of the CDR3: TGTGCCAGCAGTGAGGCTAGCGTGGGTTACAATGAGCAGTTCTTC. Encoded protein: CASSEASVGYNEQFF.

This chain uses TRBV10-2 with TRBJ2-7; 9 bases line up with TRBD2. Germline CDR1 reads WSHSY; CDR2 reads SAAADI. This CDR3 contains 18 residues. The trim removed 6 bases at V and 6 bases at J, leaving 21 bases unmatched. The CDR3 protein is CASSALPGVLAGTGEQYF. CDR3 sequence (DNA): TGCGCCAGCAGCGCTCTCCCGGGTGTGCTAGCGGGAACCGGCGAGCAGTACTTC.

The rearrangement links TRBV10-1 to TRBJ2-3, with D uncertain. This CDR3 has 12 amino acids. V shed 4 bases and J shed 3 bases, with 5 bases lying between them. CDR1 is WNHNN and CDR2 is SYGVQD in the germline V gene (reference sequence). In nucleotides, the CDR3 is TGCGCCAGCAGTGGGCAAACAGATACGCAGTATTTT. Its translation: CASSGQTDTQYF.

The chain is built from TRBV23-1 and TRBJ1-1; TRBD1 aligns across 7 bases. TRBV23-1 is classed as an ORF, of uncertain function. J gave up 5 bases and V 3 bases, and 9 bases lay outside the gene matches. The CDR3 spans 15 residues. CDR3 bases: TGCGCCAGCAGTCACCCCCCTCCGGGACAGACTGAAGCTTTCTTT. Encoded protein: CASSHPPPGQTEAFF.

The V and J genes are TRBV29-1 and TRBJ2-3; TRBD1 agrees at 7 bases. This CDR3 region has 14 residues. Germline assignment: CDR1 SQVTM and CDR2 ANQGSEA. With 3 bases clipped from V and 6 bases from J, the junction kept 9 bases outside the gene matches. The CDR3 is CSVEKGATRDTQYF. The CDR3 bases are TGCAGCGTTGAGAAGGGGGCTACGAGGGATACGCAGTATTTT.

V is TRBV30 and J is TRBJ2-4; D might be TRBD1 (7 bases). V was shortened by 2 bases and J by 7 bases, with 9 bases between the two germline ends. Germline values: CDR1 GTSNPN, CDR2 SVGIG (reference sequence). The CDR3 totals 12 residues. CDR3: CAWSPGGNIQYF. CDR3 DNA sequence: TGTGCCTGGAGTCCAGGGGGGAACATTCAGTACTTC.